The source of this T cell receptor beta chain is a study of neoadjuvant anti-PD-1 for oral cavity cancer (dated by TCRdb to the early 2020s). Regarding the study in general: Before undergoing curative-intent surgical resection, most patients got three to four biweekly nivolumab doses at 3 mg/kg. For patients who did not progress, a fourth nivolumab dose was given around day 43, followed by definitive surgical resection on days 50-56. Responders were defined as patients with complete response, partial response or stable disease by RECIST 1.1; non-responders were defined as patients with progression. The parent correlative cohort included approximately 13 patients, with an approximately 32% response rate. Summary of the overall study and its limitations: Only a few patients per response group were included in the TCR analyses, and larger cohorts for validation were called for by the authors. A higher pretreatment blood Treg/Th17 ratio correlated with both higher pretreatment blood TCRbeta clonality and lower post-treatment tumor TCRbeta clonality. Within PBMCs, T cell clonality (Gini index) was significantly higher in non-responders than responders after neoadjuvant nivolumab.

Trimming takes 4 bases from V and 1 base from J, and the germline ends sit 19 bases apart. The CDR3 contains 17 residues, cysteine and phenylalanine counted. Only CDR3 DNA is held: 51 bases, read in frame from base 1. Sequences SEHNR (CDR1) and FQNEAQ (CDR2) are obtained from the germline V gene (reference sequence). The time point label, as the study defines it: before neoadjuvant nivolumab. Patients were newly diagnosed with stage II-IVA oral cavity squamous cell carcinoma and had received no prior systemic or radiation treatment. Everyone in the cohort had locally advanced, HPV-negative oral cavity squamous cell carcinoma. No culture maintenance or expansion was done, as the peripheral blood mononuclear cells went straight to analysis. The samples were drawn from a longitudinal correlative study tied to a single-arm phase II trial testing neoadjuvant nivolumab in oral cavity squamous cell carcinoma. Subject-matched pre- and post-treatment PBMCs and tumors from three responders and three non-responders were subjected to genomic DNA-based TCRbeta sequencing. Peripheral blood mononuclear cells were collected before nivolumab treatment and were collected again after treatment, at the time of surgery. The Maxwell RSC DNA from Cells kit was used to extract genomic DNA from PBMCs.

For deep sequencing, PBMC libraries mostly used around 0.45 ug of input genomic DNA, with six replicates for each sample. The immunoSEQ hsTCRbeta kit was used to prepare TCRbeta libraries, following the manufacturer's instructions. An Illumina NovaSeq 6000 S4 flow cell was used to sequence the final libraries, which had first been combined to 3 nM. In the authors' own workflow: The immunoSEQ Analyzer was used for raw data preprocessing and quality control. The analysis was limited to productive rearrangements, and each clonotype was defined by a unique CDR3 amino acid sequence. Repertoire clonality was estimated as the Gini-Simpson index, which was computed with the R package tcR. Student's t test was used to compare Gini indices, and Pearson correlation was used to assess associations with tumor size change. TCRdb retrieved this table from immuneACCESS and kept in-frame rearrangements only. Not all clones are present; in checked studies, unresolved V genes account for under half, and no reason is known for the remainder. The DNA was the basis for D and trimming; V, J and clone size are from that table. The sample includes about 16,000 clones, with around two thirds observed a single time. Together, the top ten hold around 2.7% of the sample.

Comments on this clone: The antigen it binds to is not known. Base qualities were left out, and no much larger clone turns up one base away.

The rearrangement joined TRBV7-9 to TRBJ1-2; TRBD1 is a weak D gene call, 5 bases matching. The sample consisted of PBMCs, taken before nivolumab (anti-PD-1) treatment. This receptor was taken from a person aged 40 to 85 with oral cavity squamous cell carcinoma. The nucleotides read TGTGCCAGCAGCTATTCCCGACAGAGGTTATTTAACTATGGCTACACCTTC. Translated, this gives CASSYSRQRLFNYGYTF.